The 25 T cell receptor beta chains reported below all come from one sample, sequenced in a study of blood T cell repertoires in COVID-19 (dated by TCRdb to the early 2020s). Libraries were made using the immunoSEQ multiplex PCR assay. In TCRdb, the immuneACCESS table is reduced to in-frame sequences with V and J assigned. These tables do not hold every clone; where another copy was compared, an unresolved V gene accounts for under half, and the others remain unexplained. In this sample the table shows about 200,000 clones, approximately 84% of which occur a single time. Clones ranked in the top ten supply approximately 6.9% of the sample. The material sequenced was peripheral blood. These receptors all stem from a human donor with acute or convalescent COVID-19. The donor label of this sample is uncertain.

This chain links TRBV5-1 with TRBJ2-5; D gene unclear. Germline CDR1 reads SGHRS; CDR2 reads YFSETQ. V gave up 2 bases and J gave up 1 base, with 9 bases separating them. There are 14 residues in the CDR3. The CDR3 sequence: CASSFGAVQETQYF. CDR3 nucleotide sequence: TGCGCCAGCAGCTTTGGAGCCGTCCAAGAGACCCAGTACTTC.

The chain uses TRBV6-5 and TRBJ2-2, with 14 bases aligning to TRBD2. Losses at the gene ends were 10 bases for V and 5 bases for J; bases not matched to a gene: 3. Germline values: CDR1 MNHEY, CDR2 SVGAGI. The CDR3 covers 14 residues. This CDR3 is CATGLAGGTGELFF. The CDR3 DNA sequence: TGTGCCACCGGACTAGCGGGAGGAACCGGGGAGCTGTTTTTT.

The chain employs TRBV5-5 and TRBJ1-2; TRBD1 aligns across 10 bases. CDR1 is SGHKS, CDR2 YYEKEE, per germline (reference sequence). The V segment lost 4 bases and the J segment 3 bases; nucleotides outside the gene matches: 3. This CDR3 has 14 residues. The CDR3 nucleotides are TGTGCCAGCAGCGCGGACAGGGGGGACTATGGCTACACCTTC. It yields the protein CASSADRGDYGYTF.

The V gene is TRBV5-8, the J gene TRBJ1-2, with unresolved D. V shed 0 bases and J shed 4 bases, with 7 bases lying between them. The CDR3 totals 13 residues. Germline V lookup: CDR1 SGHTS, CDR2 YDEGEE. CDR3 loop: CASSLARVYGYTF. Written as DNA, the CDR3 is TGTGCCAGCAGCTTGGCCCGGGTCTATGGCTACACCTTC. Combining the CDR3 with reference TRBV5-8 and TRBJ1-2 gives the whole variable domain EAGVTQSPTHLIKTRGQQATLRCSPISGHTSVYWYQQALGLGLQFLLWYDEGEERNRGNFPPRFSGRQFPNYSSELNVNALELEDSALYLCASSLARVYGYTFGSGTRLTVV.

This sequence joins TRBV11-1 and TRBJ1-2; TRBD1 might be the D (6 bases). CDR3 length: 12 amino acids. Trimming shortened V by 8 bases and J by 4 bases, and 11 bases separated the two germline ends. CDR1 and CDR2 from the germline V gene are SGHAT and FQDESV (reference sequence). The chain's CDR3 is CASGQSTYGYTF. The CDR3 DNA sequence: TGTGCCAGCGGACAGAGCACCTATGGCTACACCTTC.

The chain recombines TRBV7-2 with TRBJ2-7; 10 bases are a match to TRBD2. Trimming at V came to 5 bases and at J to 0 bases, leaving 10 bases not matched to a gene. The CDR3 has 17 amino acids. In germline, CDR1 is SGHTA, CDR2 FQGNSA. CDR3 sequence (DNA): TGTGCCAGCAGCCGGACTAGCGGAAAACTAAGCTCCTACGAGCAGTACTTC. Translating it yields CASSRTSGKLSSYEQYF.

The rearrangement links TRBV5-5 to TRBJ1-6, with D possibly TRBD1 on 5 matching bases. The CDR3 contains 16 residues. Germline V gene data show CDR1 as SGHKS and CDR2 as YYEKEE (reference sequence). Trimming took 0 bases from V and 10 from J, leaving 17 bases between them. CDR3 sequence reads: CASSLDSPDSSSPLHF. For the CDR3, the DNA is TGTGCCAGCAGCTTGGACTCCCCTGACAGTTCCTCACCCCTCCACTTT.

The chain recombines TRBV10-1 with TRBJ2-1, with 9 bases fitting TRBD1. Looked up from germline, CDR1 is WNHNN and CDR2 is SYGVQD (reference sequence). Germline trimming cut 8 bases from V and 4 bases from J; bases unmatched to any gene: 9. CDR3 length equals 15 residues. This CDR3 reads CASPQDRGIYNEQFF. The CDR3 DNA sequence: TGCGCCAGCCCTCAGGACAGGGGTATATACAATGAGCAGTTCTTC.

This clone was seen once. The chain has TRBV24-1 and TRBJ2-2; 8 bases align to TRBD2. Germline V CDR1 and CDR2: KGHDR, SFDVKD. The ends lost 6 bases at V and 6 bases at J; junction bases unmatched: 5. The CDR3 covers 14 residues. The CDR3 region is CATSPGLGAGELFF. The CDR3 DNA reads as TGTGCCACCAGTCCGGGACTAGGGGCCGGGGAGCTGTTTTTT.

The chain couples TRBV21-1 to TRBJ2-7; the D segment call TRBD2 is taken from the table without a DNA check. TRBV21-1 has pseudogene status. This CDR3 is built from 16 residues. CDR3 region: CASSKGRGRPSYEQYF. Written as DNA, the CDR3 is TGTGCCAGCAGCAAAGGGCGGGGGCGACCCTCCTACGAGCAGTACTTC.

V is TRBV7-9 and J is TRBJ1-2; 7 bases fit TRBD1. The V and J ends lost 4 bases and 7 bases, in that order; junction bases with no gene match: 9. Germline CDR1 reads SEHNR; CDR2 reads FQNEAQ (reference sequence). This CDR3 has 14 residues. CDR3 nucleotide sequence: TGTGCCAGCAGCTCTCAGGGGGTTATAGCTGGCTACACCTTC. Translating it yields CASSSQGVIAGYTF.

In its sample, this clone was seen a few times. J is TRBJ1-5 and V is TRBV9, with 11 bases fitting TRBD1. The CDR3 is 15 residues long. The J segment lost 5 bases and the V segment lost 4 bases, leaving 5 bases of the junction unmatched. Per germline, CDR1 SGDLS and CDR2 YYNGEE. For the CDR3, the DNA is TGTGCCAGCAGCCGGACGGGACAGGGGGATCAGCCCCAGCATTTT. This translates into CASSRTGQGDQPQHF.

The genes are TRBV11-2 and TRBJ1-4; D uncertain. This CDR3 is 15 amino acids long. Germline V gene data show CDR1 as SGHAT and CDR2 as FQNNGV. V lost 0 bases, J lost 0 bases, and 5 bases lay in between. The CDR3 here is CASSLDGSTNEKLFF. CDR3 sequence (DNA): TGTGCCAGCAGCTTAGACGGTTCAACTAATGAAAAACTGTTTTTT.

The rearrangement joins TRBV6-5 to TRBJ2-7; maybe TRBD1 (5 bases). Germline V lookup: CDR1 MNHEY, CDR2 SVGAGI. CDR3 length: 14 residues. V was clipped by 1 base and J by 3 bases, with 10 bases between them. The CDR3 DNA follows: TGTGCCAGCAGTTACTTAGATCAGGGCTACGAGCAGTACTTC. Translated: CASSYLDQGYEQYF.

The gene calls are TRBV18 and TRBJ1-1; TRBD1 matches 7 bases. The CDR3 contains 15 residues. The germline CDR1 and CDR2 sequences are KGHSH and LQKENI. After removal of 2 bases from V and 8 bases from J, the junction contained 11 bases not matched to a gene. The CDR3, as DNA: TGTGCCAGCTCACCAAATCGAAGGACAGGTACCGAAGCTTTCTTT. It is translated as CASSPNRRTGTEAFF. The full variable domain, in which reference TRBV18 and TRBJ1-1 provide the parts outside the CDR3, is NAGVMQNPRHLVRRRGQEARLRCSPMKGHSHVYWYRQLPEEGLKFMVYLQKENIIDESGMPKERFSAEFPKEGPSILRIQQVVRGDSAAYFCASSPNRRTGTEAFFGQGTRLTVV.

Only a few counts were recorded for this clone. This chain joins TRBV5-6 and TRBJ2-2; D is uncertain. Trimming removed 2 bases from V and 6 bases from J, with 11 bases in between. The CDR3 is made up of 14 amino acids. Germline CDR1 and CDR2: SGHDT and YYEEEE. The CDR3 protein is CASSFVSVPGELFF. The CDR3 DNA reads TGTGCCAGCAGCTTTGTTTCTGTTCCCGGGGAGCTGTTTTTT.

Here the CDR3 reads CASSSPTGLNSPLHF. The CDR3 coding sequence is TGTGCCAGCAGCTCCCCGACAGGACTTAATTCACCCCTCCACTTT. The chain couples TRBV11-2 to TRBJ1-6, with D maybe TRBD1 (6 bases). The CDR3 loop spans 15 amino acids. CDR1 and CDR2 (germline): SGHAT, FQNNGV. The V and J ends lost 4 bases and 6 bases respectively, with 13 bases between them.

The CDR3 region has the DNA TGTGCCAGCGGTAGACAGGGGAATAGCAATCAGCCCCAGCATTTT. Amino acid sequence: CASGRQGNSNQPQHF. This chain links TRBV6-5 with TRBJ1-5, with 8 bases aligning to TRBD1. The CDR3 sequence is 15 residues long. Germline V lookup: CDR1 MNHEY, CDR2 SVGAGI. With 8 bases clipped from V and 0 bases from J, the junction kept 6 bases outside the gene matches.

The CDR3 loop reads CASSLGPGIEEQYF. The CDR3 bases are TGCGCCAGCAGCTTGGGGCCAGGTATTGAGGAGCAGTACTTC. The rearrangement uses TRBV5-1 and TRBJ2-7; D gene uncertain. The V end was cut by 0 bases, the J end by 7 bases, with 14 bases between. The CDR3 has 14 residues. The germline V gene encodes CDR1 SGHRS and CDR2 YFSETQ.

The chain couples TRBV3-1 (or the pseudogene TRBV3-2) to TRBJ2-1, with 8 bases lining up with TRBD2. Germline V gene data show CDR1 as LGHDT and CDR2 as YNNKEL (reference sequence). V lost 0 bases to trimming and J lost 5 bases; unmatched junction nucleotides: 12. The CDR3 has 18 residues. The CDR3 sequence is CASSQEPAGEGVDNEQFF. The CDR3 nucleotides are TGTGCCAGCAGCCAAGAACCAGCGGGAGAAGGAGTGGACAATGAGCAGTTCTTC.

The V call is TRBV29-1, the J call TRBJ1-2; 7 nucleotides line up with TRBD1. The CDR3 extends over 12 amino acids. With V trimmed by 7 bases and J by 2 bases, 4 bases remained unmatched. Germline CDR1 SQVTM, CDR2 ANQGSEA. CDR3 protein: CSANRGNYGYTF. The DNA of the CDR3 is TGCAGCGCTAACAGGGGAAACTATGGCTACACCTTC.

This rearrangement joins TRBV19 to TRBJ1-2; the D is unclear. This CDR3 region has 12 residues. With 10 bases removed from V and 8 bases from J, the gap between germline ends came to 17 bases. CDR1 LNHDA and CDR2 SQIVND come from the germline V gene (reference sequence). Written as DNA, the CDR3 is TGTGCCACAAGACGGGGAGTTCAAGGCTACACCTTC. This encodes CATRRGVQGYTF.

The chain is built from TRBV6-5 and TRBJ1-6, with D possibly being TRBD1 (6 bases). The germline gives CDR1 MNHEY, CDR2 SVGAGI. The ends were cut back, 4 bases at V and 5 bases at J, with 15 bases in the middle. The CDR3 spans 16 residues. Here the CDR3 reads CASSLTGPWDNSPLHF. The CDR3 nucleotides read TGTGCCAGCAGTTTGACAGGACCCTGGGATAATTCACCCCTCCACTTT.

The rearrangement uses TRBV5-1 and TRBJ2-7; D is perhaps TRBD2 (5 bases). This CDR3 is built from 16 residues. V gave up 4 bases and J gave up 0 bases, with 17 bases separating them. Germline V CDR1 and CDR2: SGHRS, YFSETQ. The CDR3 loop reads CASSPWSGTISYEQYF. CDR3 sequence (DNA): TGCGCCAGCAGCCCATGGAGCGGCACTATCTCCTACGAGCAGTACTTC.

The rearrangement links TRBV19 to TRBJ2-1; 7 nucleotides align to TRBD2. V was clipped by 4 bases and J by 9 bases; unmatched bases: 6. The length of the CDR3 is 13 residues. Germline assignment: CDR1 LNHDA and CDR2 SQIVND (reference sequence). The chain's CDR3 is CASSTVREGEQFF. The CDR3 DNA reads TGTGCCAGTAGTACGGTAAGGGAGGGTGAGCAGTTCTTC. The entire variable domain, with the rest obtained from reference TRBV19 and TRBJ2-1, is as follows: DGGITQSPKYLFRKEGQNVTLSCEQNLNHDAMYWYRQDPGQGLRLIYYSQIVNDFQKGDIAEGYSVSREKKESFPLTVTSAQKNPTAFYLCASSTVREGEQFFGPGTRLTVL.